These 21 T cell receptor beta chains were all obtained from the same sample, sequenced in a study of CD8 T cells in Susac syndrome (dated by TCRdb to between 2018 and 2020). The method was the immunoSEQ multiplex PCR assay. RNA was extracted using the RNeasy kit, and about 0.45 to 1 ug of the RNA was reverse transcribed with random hexamers. Through fastp at Q25 and MiXCR, TCRdb rebuilt clones from the public reads, retaining in-frame beta chains. A single entry per CDR3 protein holds the most common genes and DNA from its merged rows. The sample records about 240,000 distinct CDR3 sequences, 95% to 97% of which are singletons. The top ten clones comprise under 0.12% of the sample. Sequencing input: CD4+ T cells from PBMCs. These receptors came from a human donor with Susac syndrome.

V gene TRBV14 combines with J gene TRBJ2-7; 10 nucleotides line up with TRBD1. V shed 5 bases and J 2 bases; nucleotides not matched to a gene: 6. Germline V gene lookup returns CDR1 SGHDN and CDR2 FVKESK. The CDR3 length is 15 residues. The CDR3 region is CASSARDRGPYEQYF. The CDR3 coding sequence is TGTGCCAGCAGCGCCCGGGACAGGGGACCCTACGAGCAGTACTTC. Full variable domain (outside the CDR3, taken from reference TRBV14 and TRBJ2-7): EAGVTQFPSHSVIEKGQTVTLRCDPISGHDNLYWYRRVMGKEIKFLLHFVKESKQDESGMPNNRFLAERTGGTYSTLKVQPAELEDSGVYFCASSARDRGPYEQYFGPGTRLTVT.

The chain has TRBV2 and TRBJ1-1, with D uncertain. Trimming stripped 8 bases from V and 1 base from J, with 11 bases between. CDR3 size: 13 residues. CDR1 and CDR2 (germline): SNHLY, FYNNEI. The CDR3 protein is CASGRTANTEAFF. The CDR3 DNA reads as TGTGCCAGCGGAAGAACAGCGAACACTGAAGCTTTCTTT.

This chain uses TRBV5-1 with TRBJ2-1; D ambiguous. This CDR3 contains 14 residues. CDR1 is SGHRS, CDR2 YFSETQ, per germline. V lost 0 bases to trimming and J lost 9 bases, with 13 bases between them. The CDR3 loop is CASSLVVHSGEQFF. CDR3 in DNA: TGCGCCAGCAGCTTGGTCGTCCATTCGGGTGAGCAGTTCTTC.

J is TRBJ2-3 and V is TRBV9, with 8 bases aligning to TRBD2. This CDR3 spans 16 amino acids. V was pared by 1 base and J by 2 bases, with 6 bases of the junction left unmatched. CDR1 and CDR2 from the germline V gene are SGDLS and YYNGEE. Here the CDR3 DNA reads TGTGCCAGCAGCGTACGGTTAGCGGGAAACACAGATACGCAGTATTTT. As protein: CASSVRLAGNTDTQYF.

This chain connects TRBV30 to TRBJ2-5, with D maybe TRBD1 (5 bases). The germline CDR1 and CDR2 sequences are GTSNPN and SVGIG (reference sequence). The CDR3 loop spans 11 amino acids. Trimming removed 3 bases at V and 4 bases at J, with 6 bases between. CDR3 sequence reads: CAWRGVETQYF. The CDR3 nucleotides are TGTGCCTGGAGAGGGGTAGAGACCCAGTACTTC.

V is TRBV14 and J is TRBJ1-2, with TRBD1 as a possible D gene (5 bases). Germline CDR1 SGHDN, CDR2 FVKESK. The CDR3 loop spans 14 amino acids. V shed 1 base and J shed 8 bases, with 14 bases lying between them. CDR3 DNA sequence: TGTGCCAGCAGCCAAGGCGGGGACGGTATAGGCTACACCTTC. Translation: CASSQGGDGIGYTF.

V usage is TRBV30 and J usage is TRBJ2-5; D not resolved. Germline V CDR1 and CDR2: GTSNPN, SVGIG (reference sequence). The V end was cut by 4 bases, the J end by 5 bases, with 11 bases between. The CDR3 totals 12 residues. The CDR3 DNA is TGTGCCTGGACCCCAGGTTTCGAGACCCAGTACTTC. Residues: CAWTPGFETQYF.

V is TRBV7-3 and J is TRBJ2-2; D possibly corresponds to TRBD1 (6 bases). The CDR3 has 15 amino acids. The germline gives CDR1 SGHTA, CDR2 FQGTGA. Trimming took 5 bases from V and 3 from J, leaving 13 bases between them. The CDR3 sequence: CASSPGAVYTGELFF. The DNA of the CDR3 is TGTGCCAGCAGCCCAGGGGCTGTGTACACCGGGGAGCTGTTTTTT.

The gene calls are TRBV20-1 and TRBJ1-1; 7 positions match TRBD1. With 6 bases clipped from V and 8 bases from J, the junction kept 12 bases outside the gene matches. Germline loops: CDR1 DFQATT, CDR2 SNEGSKA (reference sequence). The CDR3 totals 13 residues. The CDR3 sequence is CSAANDRALEAFF. As DNA, the CDR3 is TGCAGTGCCGCCAACGACAGGGCATTGGAAGCTTTCTTT.

V usage is TRBV3-1 and J usage is TRBJ1-1; D gene ambiguous. In germline, CDR1 is LGHDT, CDR2 YNNKEL (reference sequence). Between the trimmed V and J ends, which lost 0 bases and 1 base, there was a span of 6 bases. CDR3 size: 14 residues. The CDR3 sequence: CASSQDGPNTEAFF. The CDR3, as DNA: TGTGCCAGCAGCCAAGACGGACCGAACACTGAAGCTTTCTTT.

The V call is TRBV27, the J call TRBJ1-2, with D tentatively TRBD1 (5 bases). V gave up 4 bases and J gave up 4 bases, with 16 bases separating them. Germline CDR1 reads MNHEY; CDR2 reads SMNVEV (reference sequence). There are 15 residues in the CDR3. Here the CDR3 reads CASSSSEGRSYGYTF. In DNA, the CDR3 is TGTGCCAGCAGTTCGTCCGAGGGGCGCAGCTATGGCTACACCTTC.

In nucleotides, the CDR3 is TGTGCCAGCAGGGGGGCAGATACGCAGTATTTT. Its translation: CASRGADTQYF. The chain combines TRBV27 with TRBJ2-3; D is tentatively TRBD1 or TRBD2 (5 bases each). The length of the CDR3 is 11 residues. The V gene lost 6 bases and the J gene lost 4 bases, with 5 bases spanning the gap. The germline V gene encodes CDR1 MNHEY and CDR2 SMNVEV (reference sequence).

The rearrangement links TRBV6-1 to TRBJ2-6; weak D call: TRBD1 (6 bases). The CDR3 spans 18 residues. Looked up from germline, CDR1 is MNHNS and CDR2 is SASEGT. V dropped 7 bases and J dropped 2 bases, with 21 bases sitting between them. In DNA, the CDR3 is TGTGCCAGCACCCCTTTGTGGGGCAACAGGGCTGGGGCCAACGTCCTGACTTTC. This gives the protein CASTPLWGNRAGANVLTF.

The V gene is TRBV30, the J gene TRBJ1-5; 7 bases are shared with TRBD1. CDR3 length: 15 residues. The V gene's germline CDR1 is GTSNPN and CDR2 SVGIG (reference sequence). The V gene end was trimmed by 3 bases and the J gene end by 6 bases; junction bases not matched to a gene: 11. The CDR3 here is CAWRNQGVKSQPQHF. CDR3 nucleotides: TGTGCCTGGAGAAACCAGGGGGTGAAGAGTCAGCCCCAGCATTTT.

This chain connects TRBV6-5 to TRBJ2-7; 13 positions match TRBD2. V lost 6 bases to trimming and J lost 12 bases; unmatched junction nucleotides: 5. Germline values: CDR1 MNHEY, CDR2 SVGAGI. This CDR3 region has 12 residues. The CDR3 DNA sequence: TGTGCCAGCAGGCGTACTAGCGGGAGGGCGTACTTC. The encoded protein is CASRRTSGRAYF.

This clonotype came up once. The chain recombines TRBV2 with TRBJ2-7; D not certain. Per germline, CDR1 SNHLY and CDR2 FYNNEI. Trimming took 4 bases from V and 7 from J, leaving 17 bases between them. The CDR3 is 14 amino acids. This chain's CDR3 is CASSGEGNFGEQYF. DNA for the CDR3: TGTGCCAGCAGTGGGGAAGGGAACTTTGGGGAGCAGTACTTC.

CDR3 sequence reads: CSARAGITLEKLFF. CDR3 DNA sequence: TGCAGTGCTAGGGCGGGGATTACTTTAGAAAAACTGTTTTTT. The chain is built from TRBV20-1 and TRBJ1-4; D unclear. Germline CDR1 DFQATT, CDR2 SNEGSKA (reference sequence). Trimming pared 3 bases from V and 8 bases from J, leaving 16 bases between. This CDR3 is 14 amino acids long.

V and J are TRBV3-1 and TRBJ2-1; 7 bases align to TRBD2. The V gene end was trimmed by 0 bases and the J gene end by 4 bases; junction bases not matched to a gene: 6. Germline V gene sequence: CDR1 LGHDT, CDR2 YNNKEL (reference sequence). CDR3 length: 16 residues. CDR3 region: CASSQESSGTYNEQFF. The CDR3 nucleotides are TGTGCCAGCAGCCAAGAGTCTAGCGGAACGTACAATGAGCAGTTCTTC.

This rearrangement joins TRBV12-3 or TRBV12-4 to TRBJ2-3; no definite D call. The CDR3 sequence is 11 residues long. V was trimmed by 3 bases and J by 6 bases, leaving 4 bases between them. DNA for the CDR3: TGTGCCAGCAGTTTTCACGATACGCAGTATTTT. Residues: CASSFHDTQYF.

V and J are TRBV20-1 and TRBJ2-5; D call uncertain. V was pared by 8 bases and J by 4 bases, with 11 bases between. The CDR3 sequence is 11 residues long. The V gene's germline CDR1 is DFQATT and CDR2 SNEGSKA (reference sequence). The CDR3 DNA follows: TGCAGTTTTGGATCCCCAGAGACCCAGTACTTC. Translation: CSFGSPETQYF.

The rearrangement uses TRBV20-1 and TRBJ1-2; no firm D call. The CDR3 is 12 residues long. The ends were cut back, 3 bases at V and 3 bases at J, with 8 bases in the middle. Germline lookup yields CDR1 DFQATT and CDR2 SNEGSKA (reference sequence). The CDR3 reads CSASPAYYGYTF. CDR3 nucleotide sequence: TGCAGTGCTAGCCCTGCATACTATGGCTACACCTTC.